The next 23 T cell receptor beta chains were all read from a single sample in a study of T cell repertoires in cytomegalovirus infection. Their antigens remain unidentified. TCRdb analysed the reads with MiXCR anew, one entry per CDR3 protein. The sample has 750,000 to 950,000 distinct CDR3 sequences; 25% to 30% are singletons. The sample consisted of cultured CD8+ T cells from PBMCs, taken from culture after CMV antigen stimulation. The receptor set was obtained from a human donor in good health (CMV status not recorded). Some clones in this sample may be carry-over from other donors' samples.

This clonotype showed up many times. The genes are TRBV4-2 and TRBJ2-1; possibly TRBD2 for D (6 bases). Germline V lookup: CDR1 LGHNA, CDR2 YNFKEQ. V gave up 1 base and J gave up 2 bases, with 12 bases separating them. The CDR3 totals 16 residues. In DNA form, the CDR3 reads TGTGCCAGCAGCCAAGCTTGGCGGGACCCCTACAATGAGCAGTTCTTC. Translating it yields CASSQAWRDPYNEQFF.

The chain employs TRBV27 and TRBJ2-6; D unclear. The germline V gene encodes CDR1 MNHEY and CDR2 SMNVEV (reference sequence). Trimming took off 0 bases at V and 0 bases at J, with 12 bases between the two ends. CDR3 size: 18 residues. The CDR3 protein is CASSLSQVYLSGANVLTF. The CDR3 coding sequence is TGTGCCAGCAGTTTATCGCAGGTCTACCTCTCTGGGGCCAACGTCCTGACTTTC.

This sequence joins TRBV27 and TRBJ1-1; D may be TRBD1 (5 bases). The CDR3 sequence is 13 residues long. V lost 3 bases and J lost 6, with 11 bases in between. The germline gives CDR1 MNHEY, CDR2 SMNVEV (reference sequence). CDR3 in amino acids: CASSFGAPAEAFF. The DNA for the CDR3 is TGTGCCAGCAGTTTTGGGGCCCCAGCTGAAGCTTTCTTT.

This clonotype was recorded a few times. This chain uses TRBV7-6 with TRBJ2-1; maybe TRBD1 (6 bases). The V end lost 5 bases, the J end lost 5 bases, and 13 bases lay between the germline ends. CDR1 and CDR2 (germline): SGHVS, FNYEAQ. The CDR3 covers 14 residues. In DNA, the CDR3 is TGTGCCAGCAGCGTGGCAGGGGTCCACAATGAGCAGTTCTTC. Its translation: CASSVAGVHNEQFF.

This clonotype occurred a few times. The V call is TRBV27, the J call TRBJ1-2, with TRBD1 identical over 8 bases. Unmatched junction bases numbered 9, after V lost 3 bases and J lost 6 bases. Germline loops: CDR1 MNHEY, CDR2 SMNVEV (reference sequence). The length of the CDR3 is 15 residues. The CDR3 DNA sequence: TGTGCCAGCAGTTTTCCGGGACAGGCGATAGATGGCTACACCTTC. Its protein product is CASSFPGQAIDGYTF.

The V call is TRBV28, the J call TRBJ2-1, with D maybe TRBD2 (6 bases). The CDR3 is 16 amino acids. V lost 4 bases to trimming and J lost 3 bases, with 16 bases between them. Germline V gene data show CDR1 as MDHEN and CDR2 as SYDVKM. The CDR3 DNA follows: TGTGCCAGCAGTTCCCTCCCGGGACTGCACTACAATGAGCAGTTCTTC. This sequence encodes CASSSLPGLHYNEQFF.

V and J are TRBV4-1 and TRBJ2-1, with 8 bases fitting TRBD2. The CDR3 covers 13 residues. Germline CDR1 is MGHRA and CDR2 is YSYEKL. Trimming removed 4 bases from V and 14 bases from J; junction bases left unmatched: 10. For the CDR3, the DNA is TGCGCCAGCAGCCCTGGGGGCGGGAGGCTTAAGTTCTTC. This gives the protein CASSPGGGRLKFF.

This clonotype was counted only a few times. This CDR3 is CASKGKEQYV. CDR3 bases: TGTGCCAGCAAGGGGAAGGAGCAGTACGTC. The J gene is TRBJ2-7, the V gene TRBV2, with D possibly matching TRBD1 (5 bases). Trimming shortened V by 7 bases and J by 7 bases, and 8 bases separated the two germline ends. The CDR3 sequence is 10 residues long. CDR1 and CDR2 (germline): SNHLY, FYNNEI.

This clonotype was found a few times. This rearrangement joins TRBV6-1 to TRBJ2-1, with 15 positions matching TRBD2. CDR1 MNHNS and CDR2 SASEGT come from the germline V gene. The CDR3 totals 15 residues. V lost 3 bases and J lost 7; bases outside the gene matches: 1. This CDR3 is CASSEGLAGGNEQFF. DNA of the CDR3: TGTGCCAGCAGTGAGGGACTAGCGGGGGGAAATGAGCAGTTCTTC.

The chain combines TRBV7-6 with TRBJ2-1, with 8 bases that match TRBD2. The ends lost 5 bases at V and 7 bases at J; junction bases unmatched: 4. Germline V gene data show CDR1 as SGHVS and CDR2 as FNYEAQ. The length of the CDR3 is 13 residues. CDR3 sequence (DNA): TGTGCCAGCAGCCGGGGGGGCCTAAATGAGCAGTTCTTC. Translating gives CASSRGGLNEQFF.

CDR3 in amino acids: CASSPSLWNGYTF. The CDR3 region has the DNA TGTGCCAGTAGCCCGTCCCTTTGGAATGGCTACACCTTC. J is TRBJ1-2 and V is TRBV19, with D hard to call. Germline V gives CDR1 LNHDA, CDR2 SQIVND (reference sequence). Trimming pared 6 bases from V and 6 bases from J, leaving 14 bases between. The length of the CDR3 is 13 residues. Full variable domain (rest looked up from reference TRBV19 and TRBJ1-2): DGGITQSPKYLFRKEGQNVTLSCEQNLNHDAMYWYRQDPGQGLRLIYYSQIVNDFQKGDIAEGYSVSREKKESFPLTVTSAQKNPTAFYLCASSPSLWNGYTFGSGTRLTVV.

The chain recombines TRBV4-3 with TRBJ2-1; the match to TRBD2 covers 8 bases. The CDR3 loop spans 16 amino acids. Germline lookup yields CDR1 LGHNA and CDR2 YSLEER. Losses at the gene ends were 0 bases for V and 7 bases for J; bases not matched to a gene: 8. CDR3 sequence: CASSQETERGTNEQFF. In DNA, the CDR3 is TGCGCCAGCAGCCAAGAAACTGAGCGGGGGACTAATGAGCAGTTCTTC.

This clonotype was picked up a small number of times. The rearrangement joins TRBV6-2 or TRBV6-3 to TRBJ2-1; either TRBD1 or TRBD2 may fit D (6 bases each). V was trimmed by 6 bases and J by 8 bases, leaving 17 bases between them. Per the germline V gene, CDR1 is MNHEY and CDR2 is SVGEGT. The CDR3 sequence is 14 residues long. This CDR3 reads CASSQGFGGYEQFF. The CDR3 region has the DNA TGTGCCAGCAGCCAGGGCTTCGGGGGCTATGAGCAGTTCTTC.

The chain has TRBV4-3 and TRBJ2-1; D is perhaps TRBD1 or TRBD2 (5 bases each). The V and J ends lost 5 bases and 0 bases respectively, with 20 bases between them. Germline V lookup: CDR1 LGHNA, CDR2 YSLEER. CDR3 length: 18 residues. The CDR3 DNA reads TGCGCCAGCAGCTGGATCCTCTCCAGGGAGAGCTCCTACAATGAGCAGTTCTTC. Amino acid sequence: CASSWILSRESSYNEQFF.

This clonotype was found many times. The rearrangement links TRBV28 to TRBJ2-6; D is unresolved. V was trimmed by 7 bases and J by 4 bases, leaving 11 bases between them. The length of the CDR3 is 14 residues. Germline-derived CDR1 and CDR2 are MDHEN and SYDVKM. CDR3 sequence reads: CASTPIGGANVLTF. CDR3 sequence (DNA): TGTGCCAGCACCCCCATAGGGGGGGCCAACGTCCTGACTTTC.

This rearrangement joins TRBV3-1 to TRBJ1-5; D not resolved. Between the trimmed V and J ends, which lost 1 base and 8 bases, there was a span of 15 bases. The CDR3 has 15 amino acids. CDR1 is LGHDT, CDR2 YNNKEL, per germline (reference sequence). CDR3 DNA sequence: TGTGCCAGCAGCCAAGGACAAGACGATAAAGAGCCCCAGCATTTT. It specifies CASSQGQDDKEPQHF.

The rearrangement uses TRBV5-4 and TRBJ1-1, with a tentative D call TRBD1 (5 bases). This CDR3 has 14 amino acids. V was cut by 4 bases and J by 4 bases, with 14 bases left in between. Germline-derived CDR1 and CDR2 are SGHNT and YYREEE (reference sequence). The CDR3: CASSPDTLGTEAFF. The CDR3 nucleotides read TGTGCCAGCAGCCCGGACACCCTAGGCACTGAAGCTTTCTTT.

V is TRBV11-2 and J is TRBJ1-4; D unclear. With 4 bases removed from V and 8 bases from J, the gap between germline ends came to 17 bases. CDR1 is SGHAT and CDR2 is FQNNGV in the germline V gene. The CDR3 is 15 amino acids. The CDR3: CASSSLPPGWEKLFF. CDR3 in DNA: TGTGCCAGCAGCTCCCTCCCCCCCGGATGGGAAAAACTGTTTTTT.

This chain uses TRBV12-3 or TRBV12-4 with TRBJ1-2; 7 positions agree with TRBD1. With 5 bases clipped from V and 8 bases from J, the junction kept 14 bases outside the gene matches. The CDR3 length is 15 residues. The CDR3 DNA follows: TGTGCCAGCAGTGGGGGAGGGGGCGGGCCGCGGGGCTACACCTTC. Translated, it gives CASSGGGGGPRGYTF.

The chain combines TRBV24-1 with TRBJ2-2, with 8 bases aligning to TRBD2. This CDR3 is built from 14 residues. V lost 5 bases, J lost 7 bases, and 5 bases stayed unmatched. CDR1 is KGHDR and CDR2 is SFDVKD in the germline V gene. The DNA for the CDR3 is TGTGCCACCAGTGGAGCGGGGGAGGTCGGGGAGCTGTTTTTT. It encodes CATSGAGEVGELFF.

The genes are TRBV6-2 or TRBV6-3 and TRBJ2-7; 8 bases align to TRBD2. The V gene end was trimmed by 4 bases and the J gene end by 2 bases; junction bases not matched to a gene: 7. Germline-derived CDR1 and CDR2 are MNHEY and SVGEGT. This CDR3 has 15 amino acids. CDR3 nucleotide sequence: TGTGCCAGCAGTTCCCCCGGGAGGGGTCCCTACGAGCAGTACGTC. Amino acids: CASSSPGRGPYEQYV.

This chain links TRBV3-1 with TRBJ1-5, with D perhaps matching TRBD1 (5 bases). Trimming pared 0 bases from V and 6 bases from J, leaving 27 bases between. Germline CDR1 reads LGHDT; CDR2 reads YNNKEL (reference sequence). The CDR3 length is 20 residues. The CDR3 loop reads CASSQDLEMGGAGVTQPQHF. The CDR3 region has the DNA TGTGCCAGCAGCCAAGACCTAGAGATGGGAGGGGCGGGGGTAACTCAGCCCCAGCATTTT. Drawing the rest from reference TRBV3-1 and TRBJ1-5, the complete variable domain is DTAVSQTPKYLVTQMGNDKSIKCEQNLGHDTMYWYKQDSKKFLKIMFSYNNKELIINETVPNRFSPKSPDKAHLNLHINSLELGDSAVYFCASSQDLEMGGAGVTQPQHFGDGTRLSIL.

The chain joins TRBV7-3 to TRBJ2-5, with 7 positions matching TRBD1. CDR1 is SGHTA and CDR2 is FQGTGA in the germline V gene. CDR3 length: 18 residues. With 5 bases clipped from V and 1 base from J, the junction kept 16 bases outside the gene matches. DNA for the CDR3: TGTGCCAGCAGCCTTCGACAGGGAAGGTTCCCCCGCCAAGAGACCCAGTACTTC. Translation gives CASSLRQGRFPRQETQYF.